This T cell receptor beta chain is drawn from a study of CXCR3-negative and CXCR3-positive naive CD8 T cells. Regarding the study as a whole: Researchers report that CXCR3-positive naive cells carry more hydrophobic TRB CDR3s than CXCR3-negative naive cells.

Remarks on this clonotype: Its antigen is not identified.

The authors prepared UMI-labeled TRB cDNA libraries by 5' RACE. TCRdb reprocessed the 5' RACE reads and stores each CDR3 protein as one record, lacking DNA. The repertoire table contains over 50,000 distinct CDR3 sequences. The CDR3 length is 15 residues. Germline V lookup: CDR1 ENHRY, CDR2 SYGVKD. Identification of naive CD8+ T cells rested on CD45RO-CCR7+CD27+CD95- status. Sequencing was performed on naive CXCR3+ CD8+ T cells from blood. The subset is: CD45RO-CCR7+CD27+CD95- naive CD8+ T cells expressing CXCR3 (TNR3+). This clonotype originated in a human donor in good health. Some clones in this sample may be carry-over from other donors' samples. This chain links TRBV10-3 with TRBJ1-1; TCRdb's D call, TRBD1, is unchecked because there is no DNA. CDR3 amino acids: CAITDPGQGNTEAFF.